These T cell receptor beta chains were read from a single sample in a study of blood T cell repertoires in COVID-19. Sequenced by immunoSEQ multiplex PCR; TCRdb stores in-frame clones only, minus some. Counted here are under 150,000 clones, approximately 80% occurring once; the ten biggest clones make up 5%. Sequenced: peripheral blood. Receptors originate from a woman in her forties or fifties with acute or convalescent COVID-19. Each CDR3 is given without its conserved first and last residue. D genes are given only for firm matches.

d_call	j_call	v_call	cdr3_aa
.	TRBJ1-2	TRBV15	ATSRDRGNYGYT
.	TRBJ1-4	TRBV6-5	ASREFAGEKLF
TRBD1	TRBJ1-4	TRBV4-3	ASSQGTGQRGEKLL
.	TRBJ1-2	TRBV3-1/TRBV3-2	ASSQDSREWGSYGYT
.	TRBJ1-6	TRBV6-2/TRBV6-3	ASSSRQATYNSPLH
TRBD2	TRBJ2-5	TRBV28	ASSSSGRLAEETQY
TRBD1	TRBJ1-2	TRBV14	ASSRTGGHFGYGYT
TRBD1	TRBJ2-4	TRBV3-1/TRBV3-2	ASSQWDSAKNIQY
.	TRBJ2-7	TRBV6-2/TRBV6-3	ASSRGRQTYEQY
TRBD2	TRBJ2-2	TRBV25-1	ASRLSGGFGTGELF
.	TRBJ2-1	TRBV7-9	ASSMHDRYNEQF
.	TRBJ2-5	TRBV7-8	ASSSDRTKETQY
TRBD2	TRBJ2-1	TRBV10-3	ATKAGGPLNEQF
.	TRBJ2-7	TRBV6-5	ASSYYKRDTYEQY
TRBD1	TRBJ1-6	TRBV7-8	ASSSRTGDNSPLH
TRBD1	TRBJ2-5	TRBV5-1	ASSFLDRDNTETQY
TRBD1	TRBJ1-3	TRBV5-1	ASSWDSSGNTIY
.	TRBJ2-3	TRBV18	ASSPNGQSTDTQY
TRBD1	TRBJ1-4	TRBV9	ASSVGQGSYEKLF
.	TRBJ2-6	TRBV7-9	ASSSRSSGANVLT
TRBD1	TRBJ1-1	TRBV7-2	ASSILQGSTEAF
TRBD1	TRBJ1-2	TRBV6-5	AGLGQGASGYT
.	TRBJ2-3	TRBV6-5	ASSYSNRVDTQY
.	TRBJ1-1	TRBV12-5	ASARGTTEAF
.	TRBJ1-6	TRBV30	ATDSYSYNSPLH
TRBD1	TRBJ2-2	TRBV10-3	AIGDRGNTGELF
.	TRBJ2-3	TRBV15	ATGDILDTQY
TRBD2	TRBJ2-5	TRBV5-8	ASSPGTSGAGETQY
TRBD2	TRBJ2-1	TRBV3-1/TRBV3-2	ASSQDKWGGLGEQF
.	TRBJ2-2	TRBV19	ASTETGTTGELF
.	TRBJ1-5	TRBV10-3	AISEGRVDLSNQPQH
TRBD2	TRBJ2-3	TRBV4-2	ASSQDISGTYTDTQY
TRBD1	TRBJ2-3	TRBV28	ASGTDLITDTQY
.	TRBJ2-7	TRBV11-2	ASSFIAGEQY
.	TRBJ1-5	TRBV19	ASRWTRSNQPQH
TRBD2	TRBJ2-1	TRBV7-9	ASSLAGLAGVNEQF
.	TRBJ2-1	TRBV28	AAGWMENEQF
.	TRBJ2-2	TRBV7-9	ASSLLATGELF
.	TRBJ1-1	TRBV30	AWRYGTEAF
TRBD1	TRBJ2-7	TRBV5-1	ASSLNPGTGGREQY
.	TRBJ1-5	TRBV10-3	AISDTRDQPQH
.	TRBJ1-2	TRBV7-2	ASSTGTFYGYT
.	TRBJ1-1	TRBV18	ASSRSTGGTEAF
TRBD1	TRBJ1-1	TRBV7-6	ASSSGPYRDSFEAF
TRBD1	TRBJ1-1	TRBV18	ASSQSDRGNTEAF
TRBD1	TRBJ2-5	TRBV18	ASSRTGTGGEETQY
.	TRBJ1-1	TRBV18	ASSERARGSTEAF
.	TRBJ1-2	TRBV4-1	ASSQDQGNYGYT
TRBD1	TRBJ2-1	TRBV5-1	ASSKRQGYLVHEQF
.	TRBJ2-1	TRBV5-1	ASSLLDGPEQF
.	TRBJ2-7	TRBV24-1	ATSDKFVSYEQY
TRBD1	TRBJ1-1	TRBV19	ASRLQGISTEAF
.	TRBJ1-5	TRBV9	ASSADIYSNQPQH
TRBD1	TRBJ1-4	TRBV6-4	ASSPTGGDNEKLF
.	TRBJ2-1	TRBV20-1	SASGSNGMLYEQF
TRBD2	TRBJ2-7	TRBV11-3	ASSLGLSGVNEQY
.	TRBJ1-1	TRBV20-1	SALGAF
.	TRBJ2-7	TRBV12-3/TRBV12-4	ASSQTGTVY